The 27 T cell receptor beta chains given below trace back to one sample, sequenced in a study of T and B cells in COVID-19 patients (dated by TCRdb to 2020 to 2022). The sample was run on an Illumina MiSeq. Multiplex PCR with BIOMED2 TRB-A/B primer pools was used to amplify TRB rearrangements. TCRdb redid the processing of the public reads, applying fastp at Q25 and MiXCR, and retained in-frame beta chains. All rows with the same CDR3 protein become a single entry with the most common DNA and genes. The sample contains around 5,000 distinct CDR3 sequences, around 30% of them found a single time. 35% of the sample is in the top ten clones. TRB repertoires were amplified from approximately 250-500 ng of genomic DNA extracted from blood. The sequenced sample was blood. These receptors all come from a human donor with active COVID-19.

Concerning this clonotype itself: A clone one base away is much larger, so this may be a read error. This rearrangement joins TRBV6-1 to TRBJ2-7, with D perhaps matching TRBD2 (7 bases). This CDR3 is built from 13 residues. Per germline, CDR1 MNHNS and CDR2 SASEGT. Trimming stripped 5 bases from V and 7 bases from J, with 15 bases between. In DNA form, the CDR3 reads TGTGCCAGCAGTACCCGGGGGGACAATGAGCAGTACTTC. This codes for CASSTRGDNEQYF.

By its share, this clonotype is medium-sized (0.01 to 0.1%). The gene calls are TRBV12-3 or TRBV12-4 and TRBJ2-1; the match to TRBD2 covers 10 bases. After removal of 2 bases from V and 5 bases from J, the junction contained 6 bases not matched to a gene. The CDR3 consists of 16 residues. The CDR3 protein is CASSLSGTSAHNEQFF. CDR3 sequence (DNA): TGTGCCAGCAGTTTATCCGGGACTAGCGCCCACAATGAGCAGTTCTTC.

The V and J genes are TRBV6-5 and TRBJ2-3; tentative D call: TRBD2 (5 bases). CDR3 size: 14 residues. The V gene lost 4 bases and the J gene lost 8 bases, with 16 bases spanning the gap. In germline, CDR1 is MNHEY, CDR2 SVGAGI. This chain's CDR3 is CASSSRTPAGTQYF. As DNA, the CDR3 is TGTGCCAGCAGTTCCCGGACTCCTGCCGGTACGCAGTATTTT.

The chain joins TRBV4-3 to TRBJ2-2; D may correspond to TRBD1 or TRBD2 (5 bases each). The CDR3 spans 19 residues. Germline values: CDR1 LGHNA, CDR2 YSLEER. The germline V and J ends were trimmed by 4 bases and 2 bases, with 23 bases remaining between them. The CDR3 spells CASSRDGDGSGANTGELFF. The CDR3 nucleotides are TGCGCCAGCAGCCGGGACGGTGACGGATCTGGGGCCAACACCGGGGAGCTGTTTTTT.

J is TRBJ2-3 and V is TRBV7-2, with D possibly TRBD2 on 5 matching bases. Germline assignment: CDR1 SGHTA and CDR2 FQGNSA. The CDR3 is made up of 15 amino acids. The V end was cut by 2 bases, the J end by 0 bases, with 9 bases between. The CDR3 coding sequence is TGTGCCAGCAGCTTATCACCGGGGAGCACAGATACGCAGTATTTT. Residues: CASSLSPGSTDTQYF.

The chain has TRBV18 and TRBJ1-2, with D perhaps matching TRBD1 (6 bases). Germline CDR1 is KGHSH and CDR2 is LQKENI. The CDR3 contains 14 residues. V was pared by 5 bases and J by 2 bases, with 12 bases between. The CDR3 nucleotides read TGTGCCAGCTCATGGGCCGGGACAAACTATGGCTACACCTTC. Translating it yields CASSWAGTNYGYTF.

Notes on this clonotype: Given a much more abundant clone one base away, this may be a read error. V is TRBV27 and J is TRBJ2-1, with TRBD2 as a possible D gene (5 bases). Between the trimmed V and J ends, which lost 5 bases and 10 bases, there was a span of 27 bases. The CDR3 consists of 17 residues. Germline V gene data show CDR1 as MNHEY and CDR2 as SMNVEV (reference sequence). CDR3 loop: CASSPPLGPTDSYEQFF. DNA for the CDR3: TGTGCCAGCAGTCCCCCCCTCGGGCCCACGGACTCCTACGAGCAGTTCTTC.

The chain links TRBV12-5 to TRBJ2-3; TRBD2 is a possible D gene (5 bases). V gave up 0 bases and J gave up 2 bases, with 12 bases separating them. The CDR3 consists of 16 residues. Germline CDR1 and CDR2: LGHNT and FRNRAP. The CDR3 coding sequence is TGTGCTAGTGGTTTGGTACGGAGAGGGTACACAGATACGCAGTATTTT. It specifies CASGLVRRGYTDTQYF.

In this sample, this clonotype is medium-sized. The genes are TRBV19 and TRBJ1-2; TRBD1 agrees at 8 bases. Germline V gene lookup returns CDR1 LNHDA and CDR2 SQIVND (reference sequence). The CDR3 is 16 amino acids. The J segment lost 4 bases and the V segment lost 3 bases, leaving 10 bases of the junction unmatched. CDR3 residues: CASSIVRAQGAYGYTF. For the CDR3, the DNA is TGTGCCAGTAGTATTGTCCGAGCCCAGGGGGCCTATGGCTACACCTTC.

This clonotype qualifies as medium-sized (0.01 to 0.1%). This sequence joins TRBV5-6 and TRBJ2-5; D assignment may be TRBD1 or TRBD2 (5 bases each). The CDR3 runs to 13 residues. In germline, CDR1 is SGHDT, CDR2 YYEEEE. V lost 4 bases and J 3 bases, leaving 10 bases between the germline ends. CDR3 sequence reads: CASSRWGKETQYF. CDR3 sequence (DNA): TGTGCCAGCAGCCGCTGGGGGAAAGAGACCCAGTACTTC. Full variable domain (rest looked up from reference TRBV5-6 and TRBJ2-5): DAGVTQSPTHLIKTRGQQVTLRCSPKSGHDTVSWYQQALGQGPQFIFQYYEEEERQRGNFPDRFSGHQFPNYSSELNVNALLLGDSALYLCASSRWGKETQYFGPGTRLLVL.

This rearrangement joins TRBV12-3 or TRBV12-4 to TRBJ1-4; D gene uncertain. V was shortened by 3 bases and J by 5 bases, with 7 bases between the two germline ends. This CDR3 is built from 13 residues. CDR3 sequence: CASSFWENEKLFF. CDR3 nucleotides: TGTGCCAGCAGTTTTTGGGAGAATGAAAAACTGTTTTTT.

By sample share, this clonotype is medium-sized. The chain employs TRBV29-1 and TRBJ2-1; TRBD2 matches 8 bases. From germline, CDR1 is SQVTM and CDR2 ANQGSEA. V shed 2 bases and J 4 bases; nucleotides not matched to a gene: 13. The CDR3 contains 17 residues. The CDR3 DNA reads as TGCAGCGTTGAACAGTCGTTCGCGGGAGGAATGTACAATGAGCAGTTCTTC. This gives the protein CSVEQSFAGGMYNEQFF.

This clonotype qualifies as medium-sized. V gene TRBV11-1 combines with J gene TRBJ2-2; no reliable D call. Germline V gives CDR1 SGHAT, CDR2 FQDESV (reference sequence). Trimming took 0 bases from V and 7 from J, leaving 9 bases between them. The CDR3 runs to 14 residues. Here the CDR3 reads CASSLAEGVGELFF. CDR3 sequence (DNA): TGTGCCAGCAGCTTAGCTGAAGGTGTCGGGGAGCTGTTTTTT.

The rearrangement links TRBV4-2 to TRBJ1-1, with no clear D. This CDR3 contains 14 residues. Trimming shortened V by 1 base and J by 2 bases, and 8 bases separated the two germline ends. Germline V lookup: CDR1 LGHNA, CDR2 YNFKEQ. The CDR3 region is CASSQAPVNTEAFF. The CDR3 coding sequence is TGTGCCAGCAGCCAAGCGCCCGTTAACACTGAAGCTTTCTTT.

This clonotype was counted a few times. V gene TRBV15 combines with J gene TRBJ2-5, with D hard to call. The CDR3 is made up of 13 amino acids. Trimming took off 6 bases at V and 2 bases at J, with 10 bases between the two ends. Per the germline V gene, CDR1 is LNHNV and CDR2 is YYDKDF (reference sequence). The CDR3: CATRVSEQETQYF. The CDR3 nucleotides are TGTGCCACCAGAGTGTCGGAACAAGAGACCCAGTACTTC. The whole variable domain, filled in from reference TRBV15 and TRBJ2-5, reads DAMVIQNPRYQVTQFGKPVTLSCSQTLNHNVMYWYQQKSSQAPKLLFHYYDKDFNNEADTPDNFQSRRPNTSFCFLDIRSPGLGDTAMYLCATRVSEQETQYFGPGTRLLVL.

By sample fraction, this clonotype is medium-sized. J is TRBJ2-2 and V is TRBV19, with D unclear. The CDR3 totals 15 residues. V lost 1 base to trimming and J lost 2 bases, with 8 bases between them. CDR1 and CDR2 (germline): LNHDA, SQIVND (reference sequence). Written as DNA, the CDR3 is TGTGCCAGTAGTATAGCCTTACTTAACACCGGGGAGCTGTTTTTT. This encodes CASSIALLNTGELFF.

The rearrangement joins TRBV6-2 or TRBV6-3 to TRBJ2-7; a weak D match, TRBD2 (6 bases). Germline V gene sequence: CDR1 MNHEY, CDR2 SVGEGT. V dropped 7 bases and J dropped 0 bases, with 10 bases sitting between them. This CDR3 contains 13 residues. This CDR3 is CASTASDSYEQYF. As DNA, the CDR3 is TGTGCCAGCACGGCTAGCGACTCCTACGAGCAGTACTTC.

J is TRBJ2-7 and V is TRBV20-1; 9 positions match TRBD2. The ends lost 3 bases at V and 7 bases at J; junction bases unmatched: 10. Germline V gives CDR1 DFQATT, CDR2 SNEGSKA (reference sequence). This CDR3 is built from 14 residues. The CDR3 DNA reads TGCAGTGCTAGGAATGCGGGAGGGCCTCGAGAGCAGTACTTC. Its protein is CSARNAGGPREQYF.

The CDR3, as DNA: TGCGCCAGCAGCCAAGACCGGGGGCGTCAGCCCCAGCATTTT. Residues: CASSQDRGRQPQHF. The J gene is TRBJ1-5, the V gene TRBV4-3, with TRBD1 as a possible D gene (6 bases). Per germline, CDR1 LGHNA and CDR2 YSLEER. V lost 0 bases and J lost 6, with 9 bases in between. This CDR3 is built from 14 residues.

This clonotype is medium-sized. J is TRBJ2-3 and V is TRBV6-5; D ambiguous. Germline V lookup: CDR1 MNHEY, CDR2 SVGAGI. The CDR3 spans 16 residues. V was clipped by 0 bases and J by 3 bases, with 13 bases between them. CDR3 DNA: TGTGCCAGCAGTTACTCTCTTAGCTCGCGGACAGATACGCAGTATTTT. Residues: CASSYSLSSRTDTQYF.

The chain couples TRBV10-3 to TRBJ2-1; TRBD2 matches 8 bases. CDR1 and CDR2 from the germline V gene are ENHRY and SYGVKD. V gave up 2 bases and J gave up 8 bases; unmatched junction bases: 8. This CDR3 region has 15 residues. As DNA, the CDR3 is TGTGCCATCAGTGAGGGGAGCGGGAGTTATGATGAGCAGTTCTTC. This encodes CAISEGSGSYDEQFF.

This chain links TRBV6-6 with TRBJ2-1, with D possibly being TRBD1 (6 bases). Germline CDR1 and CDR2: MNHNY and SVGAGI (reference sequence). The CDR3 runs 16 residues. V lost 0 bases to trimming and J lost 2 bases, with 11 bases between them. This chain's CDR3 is CASSYSDRATYNEQFF. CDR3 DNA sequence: TGTGCCAGCAGTTACTCGGACAGAGCAACCTACAATGAGCAGTTCTTC.

This CDR3 is CASSQESGGTTSTDTQYF. CDR3 nucleotide sequence: TGCGCCAGCAGCCAAGAATCGGGCGGGACGACTAGCACAGATACGCAGTATTTT. The chain carries TRBV4-1 and TRBJ2-3; D perhaps matches TRBD2 (6 bases). The CDR3 extends over 18 amino acids. V was cut by 0 bases and J by 0 bases, with 16 bases left in between. The germline V gene encodes CDR1 MGHRA and CDR2 YSYEKL.

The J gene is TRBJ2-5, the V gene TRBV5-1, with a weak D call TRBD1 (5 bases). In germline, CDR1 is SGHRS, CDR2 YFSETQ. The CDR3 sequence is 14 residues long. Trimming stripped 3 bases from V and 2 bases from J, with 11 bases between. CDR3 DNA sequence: TGCGCCAGCAGCTCCACAGGTGAACAAGAGACCCAGTACTTC. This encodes CASSSTGEQETQYF. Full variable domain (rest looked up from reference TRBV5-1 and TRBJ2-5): KAGVTQTPRYLIKTRGQQVTLSCSPISGHRSVSWYQQTPGQGLQFLFEYFSETQRNKGNFPGRFSGRQFSNSRSEMNVSTLELGDSALYLCASSSTGEQETQYFGPGTRLLVL.

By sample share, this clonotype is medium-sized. DNA for the CDR3: TGTGCCAGCTCACCACCGTCCCCGATCCCCGGGGAGCTGTTTTTT. Translated: CASSPPSPIPGELFF. The rearrangement links TRBV18 to TRBJ2-2, with D unresolved. The CDR3 runs to 15 residues. Germline CDR1 reads KGHSH; CDR2 reads LQKENI. The V gene lost 0 bases and the J gene lost 6 bases, with 11 bases spanning the gap.

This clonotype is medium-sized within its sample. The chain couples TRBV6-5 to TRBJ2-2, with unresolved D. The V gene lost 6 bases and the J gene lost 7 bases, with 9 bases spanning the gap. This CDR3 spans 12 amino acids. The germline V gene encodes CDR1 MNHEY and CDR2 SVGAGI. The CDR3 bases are TGTGCCAGCAGCAACCTCGGCGGGGAGCTGTTTTTT. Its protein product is CASSNLGGELFF.

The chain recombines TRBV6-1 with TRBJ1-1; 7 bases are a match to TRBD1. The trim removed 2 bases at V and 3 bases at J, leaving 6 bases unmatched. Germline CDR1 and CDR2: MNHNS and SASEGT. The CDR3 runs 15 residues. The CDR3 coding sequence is TGTGCCAGCAGTGAACTATCAGGGGGTTACACTGAAGCTTTCTTT. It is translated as CASSELSGGYTEAFF.